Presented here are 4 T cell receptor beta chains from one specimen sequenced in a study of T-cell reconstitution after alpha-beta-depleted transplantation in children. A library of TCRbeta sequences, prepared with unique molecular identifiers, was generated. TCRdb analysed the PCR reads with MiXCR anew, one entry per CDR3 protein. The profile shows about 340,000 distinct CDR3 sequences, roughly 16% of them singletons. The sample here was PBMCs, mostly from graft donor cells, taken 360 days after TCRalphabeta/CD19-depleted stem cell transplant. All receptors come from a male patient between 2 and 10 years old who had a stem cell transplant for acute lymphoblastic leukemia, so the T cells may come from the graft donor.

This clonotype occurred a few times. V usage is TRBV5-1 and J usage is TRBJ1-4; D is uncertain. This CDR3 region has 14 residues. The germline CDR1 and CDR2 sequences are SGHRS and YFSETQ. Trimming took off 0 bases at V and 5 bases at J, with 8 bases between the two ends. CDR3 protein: CASSLAVGNEKLFF. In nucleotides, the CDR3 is TGCGCCAGCAGCTTGGCCGTCGGAAATGAAAAACTGTTTTTT. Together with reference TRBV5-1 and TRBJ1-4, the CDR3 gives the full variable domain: KAGVTQTPRYLIKTRGQQVTLSCSPISGHRSVSWYQQTPGQGLQFLFEYFSETQRNKGNFPGRFSGRQFSNSRSEMNVSTLELGDSALYLCASSLAVGNEKLFFGSGTQLSVL.

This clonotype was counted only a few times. The CDR3 DNA follows: TGCAGTGCTAGAGGGACCCGCAGGGTACAAGAGACCCAGTACTTC. Translating gives CSARGTRRVQETQYF. The chain combines TRBV20-1 with TRBJ2-5; D might be TRBD1 (5 bases). This CDR3 has 15 amino acids. Germline CDR1 DFQATT, CDR2 SNEGSKA (reference sequence). Trimming cost V 1 base and J 2 bases, with 14 bases left between them.

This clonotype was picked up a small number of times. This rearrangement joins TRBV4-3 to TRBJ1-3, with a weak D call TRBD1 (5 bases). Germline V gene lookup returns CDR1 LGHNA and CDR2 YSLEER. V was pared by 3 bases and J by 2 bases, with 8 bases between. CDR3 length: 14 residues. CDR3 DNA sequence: TGCGCCAGCAGCCACCGACAGCCTGGAAACACCATATATTTT. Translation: CASSHRQPGNTIYF.

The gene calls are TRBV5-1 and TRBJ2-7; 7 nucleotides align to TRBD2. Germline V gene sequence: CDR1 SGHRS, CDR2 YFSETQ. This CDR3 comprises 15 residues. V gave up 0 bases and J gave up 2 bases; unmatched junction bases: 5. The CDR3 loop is CASSLVAGAPYEQYF. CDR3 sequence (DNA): TGCGCCAGCAGCTTGGTTGCGGGAGCCCCCTACGAGCAGTACTTC.